A single sample gave rise to the 32 T cell receptor beta chains below, sequenced in a study of human thymus T cells. TCRdb's table, derived via immunoSEQ multiplex PCR, lists solely in-frame clones and lacks some. The sample shows some 40,000 clones, approximately 95% of them seen only once. The sequenced sample consisted of blood. The source of these receptors is a boy in the first two years of life with a congenital heart defect but otherwise immunologically healthy.

The chain has TRBV28 and TRBJ1-2; no firm D call. Trimming took off 5 bases at V and 4 bases at J, with 17 bases between the two ends. Germline assignment: CDR1 MDHEN and CDR2 SYDVKM. CDR3 size: 15 residues. The CDR3 bases are TGTGCCAGCAGTCCCTTGGGGTTGAGGCCCTATGGCTACACCTTC. This encodes CASSPLGLRPYGYTF.

V gene TRBV11-3 combines with J gene TRBJ1-6; D gene unclear. Trimming removed 0 bases from V and 7 bases from J, with 7 bases in between. Germline V CDR1 and CDR2: SGHNT, YENEEA. This CDR3 has 14 amino acids. The CDR3 reads CASSLEVPNSPLHF. DNA of the CDR3: TGTGCCAGCAGCTTAGAGGTTCCCAATTCACCCCTCCACTTT.

The V and J genes are TRBV5-1 and TRBJ1-4; D possibly corresponds to TRBD1 (6 bases). The germline V gene has CDR1 SGHRS and CDR2 YFSETQ. This CDR3 comprises 15 residues. With 0 bases removed from V and 7 bases from J, the gap between germline ends came to 13 bases. CDR3 DNA sequence: TGCGCCAGCAGCTTGGTGGCAGGGGCGGGTGAAAAACTGTTTTTT. Translated: CASSLVAGAGEKLFF.

The chain combines TRBV19 with TRBJ2-1; 9 positions match TRBD2. Germline V gene sequence: CDR1 LNHDA, CDR2 SQIVND (reference sequence). This CDR3 has 15 amino acids. Trimming cost V 5 bases and J 4 bases; bases outside gene matches: 6. The CDR3 sequence: CASSSRSGGYNEQFF. The DNA for the CDR3 is TGTGCCAGTAGTTCGCGTAGCGGGGGTTACAATGAGCAGTTCTTC.

The chain recombines TRBV10-3 with TRBJ1-5, with TRBD1 as a possible D gene (6 bases). This CDR3 has 16 residues. V dropped 3 bases and J dropped 2 bases, with 14 bases sitting between them. Germline lookup yields CDR1 ENHRY and CDR2 SYGVKD. The CDR3 spells CAISDPVAGGNQPQHF. In nucleotides, the CDR3 is TGTGCCATCAGTGACCCCGTGGCAGGGGGCAATCAGCCCCAGCATTTT.

The chain uses TRBV27 and TRBJ2-3; 7 bases fit TRBD2. V trimming: 6 bases; J trimming: 4 bases; junction bases outside the gene matches: 10. Per germline, CDR1 MNHEY and CDR2 SMNVEV (reference sequence). This CDR3 spans 15 amino acids. The CDR3 spells CASREGRGSPDTQYF. Written as DNA, the CDR3 is TGTGCCAGCAGGGAGGGGCGGGGGAGCCCAGATACGCAGTATTTT.

The gene calls are TRBV2 and TRBJ2-3; TRBD2 aligns across 9 bases. The CDR3 contains 17 residues. Germline V CDR1 and CDR2: SNHLY, FYNNEI. J was trimmed by 0 bases and V by 4 bases; bases with no gene match: 8. The CDR3 DNA reads as TGTGCCAGCAGTGCTCTAGCGGGGTTCTCTAGCACAGATACGCAGTATTTT. This sequence encodes CASSALAGFSSTDTQYF.

J is TRBJ1-6 and V is TRBV30; possible D gene TRBD1, 5 bases. CDR1 and CDR2 from the germline V gene are GTSNPN and SVGIG (reference sequence). Trimming pared 2 bases from V and 6 bases from J, leaving 8 bases between. The CDR3 is 13 residues long. This CDR3 reads CAWSYRSNSPLHF. The CDR3 nucleotides are TGTGCCTGGAGTTACAGGTCTAATTCACCCCTCCACTTT.

The chain carries TRBV28 and TRBJ1-1; D might be TRBD1 (6 bases). In germline, CDR1 is MDHEN, CDR2 SYDVKM. This CDR3 is 14 amino acids long. V was trimmed by 6 bases and J by 6 bases, leaving 17 bases between them. The CDR3 region is CASSPGGGRAEAFF. The DNA for the CDR3 is TGTGCCAGCAGCCCCGGGGGGGGGCGTGCTGAAGCTTTCTTT. Full variable domain (missing parts from reference TRBV28 and TRBJ1-1): DVKVTQSSRYLVKRTGEKVFLECVQDMDHENMFWYRQDPGLGLRLIYFSYDVKMKEKGDIPEGYSVSREKKERFSLILESASTNQTSMYLCASSPGGGRAEAFFGQGTRLTVV.

The chain recombines TRBV6-1 with TRBJ1-3, with unresolved D. Per germline, CDR1 MNHNS and CDR2 SASEGT. Trimming removed 2 bases at V and 2 bases at J, with 7 bases between. The length of the CDR3 is 14 residues. The CDR3 protein is CASSEMGTGNTIYF. CDR3 coding DNA: TGTGCCAGCAGTGAAATGGGCACTGGAAACACCATATATTTT.

The V call is TRBV6-5, the J call TRBJ2-1; no clear D. Trimming removed 6 bases at V and 5 bases at J, with 8 bases between. Germline CDR1 and CDR2: MNHEY and SVGAGI. The CDR3 is 12 residues long. CDR3 in DNA: TGTGCCAGCAGCCGAAACGACAATGAGCAGTTCTTC. This encodes CASSRNDNEQFF.

The chain has TRBV7-9 and TRBJ1-1, with no clear D. Deletions cut 4 bases from V and 1 base from J, with 4 bases between. Looked up from germline, CDR1 is SEHNR and CDR2 is FQNEAQ (reference sequence). The CDR3 runs to 12 residues. CDR3 sequence (DNA): TGTGCCAGCAGCTGGTCGAACACTGAAGCTTTCTTT. Its translation: CASSWSNTEAFF. Looking up the rest from reference TRBV7-9 and TRBJ1-1 gives the full variable domain: DTGVSQNPRHKITKRGQNVTFRCDPISEHNRLYWYRQTLGQGPEFLTYFQNEAQLEKSRLLSDRFSAERPKGSFSTLEIQRTEQGDSAMYLCASSWSNTEAFFGQGTRLTVV.

With regard to this clone: At one end the junction does not follow the germline gene, possibly because of a read error. The chain employs TRBV9 and TRBJ2-2; D is ambiguous. Germline CDR1 and CDR2: SGDLS and YYNGEE. CDR3 length: 13 residues. DNA of the CDR3: TGTGCCAGCAGCGCTACGAACACCAGGGAGCTGTTTTTT. Protein product: CASSATNTRELFF.

The J gene is TRBJ2-2, the V gene TRBV9; 9 bases match TRBD1. The V gene end was trimmed by 3 bases and the J gene end by 1 base; junction bases not matched to a gene: 4. The germline V gene has CDR1 SGDLS and CDR2 YYNGEE. The CDR3 has 16 amino acids. CDR3 DNA: TGTGCCAGCAGCGCCCCGGGACAGGGGAACACCGGGGAGCTGTTTTTT. This sequence encodes CASSAPGQGNTGELFF. The full variable domain, completed using reference TRBV9 and TRBJ2-2, is DSGVTQTPKHLITATGQRVTLRCSPRSGDLSVYWYQQSLDQGLQFLIQYYNGEERAKGNILERFSAQQFPDLHSELNLSSLELGDSALYFCASSAPGQGNTGELFFGEGSRLTVL.

The chain employs TRBV28 and TRBJ2-7, with D perhaps matching TRBD2 (6 bases). The ends were cut back, 8 bases at V and 2 bases at J, with 22 bases in the middle. CDR1 is MDHEN, CDR2 SYDVKM, per germline. CDR3 length: 16 residues. The CDR3: CASFGAWASAAYEQYF. For the CDR3, the DNA is TGTGCCAGCTTCGGCGCGTGGGCTAGCGCCGCCTACGAGCAGTACTTC.

The chain links TRBV10-3 to TRBJ1-1; D call uncertain. Germline CDR1 reads ENHRY; CDR2 reads SYGVKD. There are 15 residues in the CDR3. Trimming took off 7 bases at V and 1 base at J, with 16 bases between the two ends. In DNA, the CDR3 is TGTGCCATCATGAACCCGCAGGAGACGAACACTGAAGCTTTCTTT. The encoded protein is CAIMNPQETNTEAFF.

The chain has TRBV6-6 and TRBJ2-3; the match to TRBD2 covers 9 bases. Losses at the gene ends were 5 bases for V and 1 base for J; bases not matched to a gene: 4. CDR1 is MNHNY, CDR2 SVGAGI, per germline (reference sequence). The CDR3 has 15 amino acids. CDR3 region: CASSQWTSGTDTQYF. CDR3 in DNA: TGTGCCAGCAGTCAATGGACTAGCGGCACAGATACGCAGTATTTT.

This rearrangement joins TRBV29-1 to TRBJ2-3; tentative D call: TRBD1 (6 bases). Trimming cost V 7 bases and J 3 bases, with 11 bases left between them. The CDR3 is made up of 12 amino acids. Germline CDR1 reads SQVTM; CDR2 reads ANQGSEA. The CDR3 DNA sequence: TGCAGCGCAGGACAGAGAACAGATACGCAGTATTTT. This sequence encodes CSAGQRTDTQYF.

The chain links TRBV13 to TRBJ2-5; D is possibly TRBD2 (5 bases). CDR1 PRHDT and CDR2 FYEKMQ come from the germline V gene (reference sequence). The CDR3 is made up of 14 amino acids. Trimming took 2 bases from V and 4 from J, leaving 11 bases between them. For the CDR3, the DNA is TGTGCCAGCAGCTTATCAGTACTAGGAGAGACCCAGTACTTC. Protein product: CASSLSVLGETQYF. The whole variable domain, remainder taken from reference TRBV13 and TRBJ2-5, is AAGVIQSPRHLIKEKRETATLKCYPIPRHDTVYWYQQGPGQDPQFLISFYEKMQSDKGSIPDRFSAQQFSDYHSELNMSSLELGDSALYFCASSLSVLGETQYFGPGTRLLVL.

CDR3 nucleotide sequence: TGTGCCAGCAGCGTAGATTGGACAGGGGGCGCAGATACGCAGTATTTT. Translation gives CASSVDWTGGADTQYF. The rearrangement joins TRBV9 to TRBJ2-3; 11 nucleotides match TRBD1. The J segment lost 4 bases and the V segment lost 0 bases, leaving 4 bases of the junction unmatched. CDR1 SGDLS and CDR2 YYNGEE come from the germline V gene. The CDR3 length is 16 residues.

This clone was counted a few times. This rearrangement joins TRBV9 to TRBJ2-2; the match to TRBD2 covers 7 bases. The germline V gene encodes CDR1 SGDLS and CDR2 YYNGEE. This CDR3 contains 15 residues. With V trimmed by 0 bases and J by 5 bases, 4 bases remained unmatched. CDR3: CASSVGDYRTGELFF. The CDR3 coding sequence is TGTGCCAGCAGCGTAGGGGACTATAGGACCGGGGAGCTGTTTTTT.

The chain joins TRBV11-2 to TRBJ2-4; D gene ambiguous. The CDR3 sequence is 11 residues long. The germline V and J ends were trimmed by 3 bases and 8 bases, with 5 bases remaining between them. Per the germline V gene, CDR1 is SGHAT and CDR2 is FQNNGV. In DNA, the CDR3 is TGTGCCAGCAGCTTGGTGGACATTCAGTACTTC. This gives the protein CASSLVDIQYF.

This clone was seen only once. The rearrangement joins TRBV4-3 to TRBJ2-7; 8 nucleotides agree with TRBD1. The germline gives CDR1 LGHNA, CDR2 YSLEER. Trimming took 4 bases from V and 0 from J; bases not matched to a gene: 5. The CDR3 contains 15 residues. The CDR3 bases are TGCGCCAGCAGCCTTGGACAGGGAAGCTCCTACGAGCAGTACTTC. This encodes CASSLGQGSSYEQYF.

The rearrangement uses TRBV7-8 and TRBJ2-7, with TRBD2 identical over 8 bases. The length of the CDR3 is 14 residues. V was pared by 5 bases and J by 2 bases, with 5 bases of the junction left unmatched. CDR1 is SGHVS, CDR2 FQNEAQ, per germline. Written as DNA, the CDR3 is TGTGCCAGCAGCGTTAGCGGGGCCACCTACGAGCAGTACTTC. The encoded protein is CASSVSGATYEQYF.

The CDR3, as DNA: TGTGCCTGGGGACAGGGGGCTCATGAGCAGTTCTTC. It specifies CAWGQGAHEQFF. The chain couples TRBV30 to TRBJ2-1; 11 bases agree with TRBD1. CDR1 and CDR2 from the germline V gene are GTSNPN and SVGIG (reference sequence). This CDR3 comprises 12 residues. The ends lost 5 bases at V and 8 bases at J; junction bases unmatched: 2. Supplemented by reference TRBV30 and TRBJ2-1, the full variable domain reads SQTIHQWPATLVQPVGSPLSLECTVEGTSNPNLYWYRQAAGRGLQLLFYSVGIGQISSEVPQNLSASRPQDRQFILSSKKLLLSDSGFYLCAWGQGAHEQFFGPGTRLTVL.

This sequence joins TRBV7-2 and TRBJ1-3; D gene unclear. V lost 2 bases, J lost 2 bases, and 7 bases lay in between. Germline CDR1 SGHTA, CDR2 FQGNSA. The CDR3 spans 14 residues. The chain's CDR3 is CASSLMRPGNTIYF. The CDR3 nucleotides read TGTGCCAGCAGCTTAATGAGACCTGGAAACACCATATATTTT.

The CDR3 sequence is CASSGTAYEQYF. The CDR3 coding sequence is TGTGCCAGCAGCGGGACAGCCTACGAGCAGTACTTC. The chain is built from TRBV7-9 and TRBJ2-7, with TRBD1 identical over 7 bases. CDR1 SEHNR and CDR2 FQNEAQ come from the germline V gene (reference sequence). CDR3 length equals 12 residues. The ends lost 5 bases at V and 2 bases at J; junction bases unmatched: 0.

This sequence joins TRBV4-3 and TRBJ1-1; no reliable D call. Germline V gives CDR1 LGHNA, CDR2 YSLEER. V dropped 3 bases and J dropped 3 bases, with 20 bases sitting between them. The length of the CDR3 is 17 residues. CDR3: CASSHRLGPEEDTEAFF. As DNA, the CDR3 is TGCGCCAGCAGCCACCGACTAGGGCCGGAGGAGGACACTGAAGCTTTCTTT.

The CDR3 reads CASSWEANTEAFF. CDR3 sequence (DNA): TGTGCCAGCAGCTGGGAAGCTAACACTGAAGCTTTCTTT. The chain links TRBV11-2 to TRBJ1-1; D remains unclear. CDR1 is SGHAT, CDR2 FQNNGV, per germline. The CDR3 loop spans 13 amino acids. V lost 4 bases and J 2 bases, leaving 8 bases between the germline ends.

This chain links TRBV27 with TRBJ1-5, with TRBD1 identical over 7 bases. The germline V gene has CDR1 MNHEY and CDR2 SMNVEV (reference sequence). The CDR3 is 14 residues long. V lost 5 bases, J lost 7 bases, and 8 bases stayed unmatched. The CDR3 region has the DNA TGTGCCAGCAGTGGCCCAGGGGGTAGACAGCCCCAGCATTTT. It codes for CASSGPGGRQPQHF.

The CDR3 coding sequence is TGTGCCAGCAGCTTGGGCAATTTTCAGCCCCAGCATTTT. It is translated as CASSLGNFQPQHF. The chain is built from TRBV5-6 and TRBJ1-5, with no clear D. Germline V gene sequence: CDR1 SGHDT, CDR2 YYEEEE. The CDR3 loop spans 13 amino acids. The V and J ends lost 0 bases and 6 bases respectively, with 7 bases between them.

V gene TRBV6-5 combines with J gene TRBJ2-3; no clear D gene. V was pared by 5 bases and J by 0 bases, with 6 bases between. This CDR3 region has 13 residues. Germline assignment: CDR1 MNHEY and CDR2 SVGAGI. The CDR3 loop reads CASSPDSTDTQYF. CDR3 sequence (DNA): TGTGCCAGCAGTCCGGACAGCACAGATACGCAGTATTTT.